This T cell receptor beta chain is from a study of T-cell memory formation after mild COVID-19. Findings and caveats of the study: Memory from before infection featured some responding clones, which suggests cross-reactive memory joined. Contracting CD4+ clones were located mainly in CM and EM, and CD8+ clones in EMRA.

Germline CDR1 is DFQATT and CDR2 is SNEGSKA (reference sequence). V dropped 5 bases and J dropped 6; count of bases not matched to a gene: 12. This CDR3 has 14 amino acids. This clonotype was seen a few times. The antigen is not known. The TCR alpha and TCR beta cDNA libraries, bearing sample barcodes and UMIs, were generated by 5'RACE using constant-segment primers. TCRdb re-called the 5' RACE reads with MiXCR, one entry per CDR3 protein. The table records hundreds of thousands of distinct CDR3 sequences, roughly 21% of them present only once. V usage is TRBV20-1 and J usage is TRBJ2-7; 8 bases fit TRBD2. This sequence originates from an adult woman who had mild COVID-19 (a few samples of this study predate the infection). Cell type and time point are not known. The sample was PBMCs or a T cell subset sorted from them (not recorded which). The CDR3 DNA sequence: TGCAGTGCTTCCCCCGGGGGGGCCTATCGCGAGCAGTACTTC. Encoded protein: CSASPGGAYREQYF.